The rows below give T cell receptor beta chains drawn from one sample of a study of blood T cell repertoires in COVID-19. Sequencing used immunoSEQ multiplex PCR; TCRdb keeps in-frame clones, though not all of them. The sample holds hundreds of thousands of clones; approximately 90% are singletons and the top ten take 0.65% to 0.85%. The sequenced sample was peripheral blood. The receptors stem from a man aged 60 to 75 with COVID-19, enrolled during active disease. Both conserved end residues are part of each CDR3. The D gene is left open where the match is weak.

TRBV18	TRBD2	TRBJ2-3	CASSPSLADSTDTQYF
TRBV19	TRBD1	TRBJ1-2	CASSIGPGGNYGYTF
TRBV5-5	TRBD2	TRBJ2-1	CASSLPLATSGPNEQFF
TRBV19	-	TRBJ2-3	CASSLLGPGLEDTDTQYF
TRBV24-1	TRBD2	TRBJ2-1	CATSDTRTRSDEQFF
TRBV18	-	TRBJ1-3	CASSSTGTTGNTIYF
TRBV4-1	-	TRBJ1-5	CASSQDRTANNQPQHF
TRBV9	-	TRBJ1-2	CASSAGHSTNYGYTF
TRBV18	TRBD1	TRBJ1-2	CASSPQRQGGYGYTF
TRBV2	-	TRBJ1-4	CASKPGAGGTNEKLFF
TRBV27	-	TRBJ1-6	CASSLALSGNSPLHF
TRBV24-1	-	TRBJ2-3	CATSDPTGPSTDTQYF
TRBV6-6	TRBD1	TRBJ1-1	CASNLPGQGANEAFF
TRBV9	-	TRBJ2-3	CASSVGPAPGTDTQYF
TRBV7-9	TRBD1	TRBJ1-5	CASSSMTGTQPQHF
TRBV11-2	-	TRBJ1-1	CASSRSPGHADEAFF
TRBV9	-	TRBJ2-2	CASSVARGGRAGELFF
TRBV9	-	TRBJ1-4	CASSVRGRDYF
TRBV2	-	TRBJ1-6	CASIFEEARPLHF
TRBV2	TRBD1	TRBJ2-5	CASTRTGGQETQYF
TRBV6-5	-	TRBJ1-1	CASLDNTGAFF
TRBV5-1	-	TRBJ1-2	CARRRKGYTF
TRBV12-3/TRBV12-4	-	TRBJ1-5	CASSFEGQPQHF
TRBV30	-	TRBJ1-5	CAWSLRGFGNQPQHF
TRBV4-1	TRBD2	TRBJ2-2	CASSQGAGGLAVTGELFF
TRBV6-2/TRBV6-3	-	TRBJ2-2	CASSSEQPWELFF
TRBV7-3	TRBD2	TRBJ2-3	CASSRGTSRSTDTQYF
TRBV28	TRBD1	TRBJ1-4	CASSLDRVQIF
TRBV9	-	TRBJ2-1	CASSAGAGGVNYNEQFF
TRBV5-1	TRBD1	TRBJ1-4	CASSLAGTGQKLFF
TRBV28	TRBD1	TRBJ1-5	CASVEQGGKPQHF
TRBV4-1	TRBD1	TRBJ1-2	CASSQERQGRYGYTF
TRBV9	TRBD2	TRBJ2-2	CASSVKSAGVPGELFF
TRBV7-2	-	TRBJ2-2	CASSSGLMTGELFF
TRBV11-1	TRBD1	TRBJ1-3	CASRRTGGNGNTIYF
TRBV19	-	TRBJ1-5	CASSIRSDTRQPQHF
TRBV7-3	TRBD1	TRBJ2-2	CASSLSLQGAGELFF
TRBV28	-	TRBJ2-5	CASGQRKETQYF
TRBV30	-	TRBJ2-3	CAWSLLVLPTDTQYF
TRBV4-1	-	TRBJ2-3	CASSQASSEPGVYAQYF
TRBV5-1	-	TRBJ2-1	CASSSDRIQGEQFF
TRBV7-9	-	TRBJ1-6	CASSYRQIHNSPLHF
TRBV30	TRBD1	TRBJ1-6	CAWSRDSHNSPLHF
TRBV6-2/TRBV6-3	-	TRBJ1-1	CASSPFPGTPNTEAFF
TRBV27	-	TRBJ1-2	CASSSPMTGNYGYTF
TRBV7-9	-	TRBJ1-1	CASSLGGGPTGTEAFF
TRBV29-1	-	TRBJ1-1	CSAKTITMNTEAFF
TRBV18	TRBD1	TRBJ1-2	CASSPQLRDSANYGYTF
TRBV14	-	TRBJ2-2	CASSQPWTSRTGELFF
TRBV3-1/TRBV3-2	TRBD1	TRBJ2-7	CASTPSSGTGGYEQYF
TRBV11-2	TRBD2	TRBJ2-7	CASSLVSPTSGSYEQYF
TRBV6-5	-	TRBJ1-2	CASRGQWSGYTF
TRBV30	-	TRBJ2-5	CAWSVHRSRARETQYF